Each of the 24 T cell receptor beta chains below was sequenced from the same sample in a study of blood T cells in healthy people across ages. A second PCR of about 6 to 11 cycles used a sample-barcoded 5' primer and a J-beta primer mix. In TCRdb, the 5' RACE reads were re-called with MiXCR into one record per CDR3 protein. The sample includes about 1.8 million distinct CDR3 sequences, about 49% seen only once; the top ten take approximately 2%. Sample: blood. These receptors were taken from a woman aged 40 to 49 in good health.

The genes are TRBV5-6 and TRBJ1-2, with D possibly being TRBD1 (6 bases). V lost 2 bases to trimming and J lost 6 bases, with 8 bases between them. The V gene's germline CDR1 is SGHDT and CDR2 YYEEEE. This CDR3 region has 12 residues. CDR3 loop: CASSFWTDGYTF. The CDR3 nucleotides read TGTGCCAGCAGCTTCTGGACAGATGGCTACACCTTC.

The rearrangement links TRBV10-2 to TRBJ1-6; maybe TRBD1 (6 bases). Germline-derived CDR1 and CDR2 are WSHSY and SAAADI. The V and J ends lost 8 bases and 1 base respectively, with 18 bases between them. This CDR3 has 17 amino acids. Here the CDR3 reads CASSRTAPTSYNSPLHF. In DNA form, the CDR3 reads TGCGCCAGCTCCCGGACAGCTCCAACATCCTATAATTCACCCCTCCACTTT.

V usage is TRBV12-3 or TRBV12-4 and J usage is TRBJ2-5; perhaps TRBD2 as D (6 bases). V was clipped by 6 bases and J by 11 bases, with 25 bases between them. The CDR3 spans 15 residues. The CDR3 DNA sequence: TGTGCCAGCAGCAACCGAGGGACTTTCTACAATGAGCAGTACTTC. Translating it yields CASSNRGTFYNEQYF.

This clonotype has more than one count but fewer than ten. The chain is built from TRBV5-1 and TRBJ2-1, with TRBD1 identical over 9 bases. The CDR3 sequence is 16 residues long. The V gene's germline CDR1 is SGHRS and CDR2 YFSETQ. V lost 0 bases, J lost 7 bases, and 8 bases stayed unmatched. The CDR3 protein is CASSLGPQGAGNEQFF. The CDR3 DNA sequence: TGCGCCAGCAGCTTGGGTCCACAGGGGGCTGGTAATGAGCAGTTCTTC.

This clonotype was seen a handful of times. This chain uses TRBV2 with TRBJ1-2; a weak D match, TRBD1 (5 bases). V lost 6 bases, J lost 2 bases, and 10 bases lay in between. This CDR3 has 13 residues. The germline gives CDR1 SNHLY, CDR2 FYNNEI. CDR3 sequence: CASRTTANYGYTF. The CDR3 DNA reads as TGTGCCAGCAGGACGACAGCAAACTATGGCTACACCTTC.

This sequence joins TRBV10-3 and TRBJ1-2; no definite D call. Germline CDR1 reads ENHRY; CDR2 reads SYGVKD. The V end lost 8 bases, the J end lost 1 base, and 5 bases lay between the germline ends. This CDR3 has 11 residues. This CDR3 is CAISSNYGYTF. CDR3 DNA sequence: TGTGCCATCTCAAGTAACTATGGCTACACCTTC.

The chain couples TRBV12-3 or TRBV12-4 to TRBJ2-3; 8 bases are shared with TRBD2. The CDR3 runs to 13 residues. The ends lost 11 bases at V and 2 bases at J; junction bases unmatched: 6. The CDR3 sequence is CAQGSGDTDTQYF. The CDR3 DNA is TGTGCCCAAGGTAGCGGGGACACAGATACGCAGTATTTT.

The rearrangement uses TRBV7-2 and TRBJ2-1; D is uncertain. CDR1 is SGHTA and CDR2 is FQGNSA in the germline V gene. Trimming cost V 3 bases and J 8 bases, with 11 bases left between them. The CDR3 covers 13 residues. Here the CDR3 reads CASSLFQPHEQFF. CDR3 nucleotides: TGTGCCAGCAGCTTGTTTCAACCGCATGAGCAGTTCTTC.

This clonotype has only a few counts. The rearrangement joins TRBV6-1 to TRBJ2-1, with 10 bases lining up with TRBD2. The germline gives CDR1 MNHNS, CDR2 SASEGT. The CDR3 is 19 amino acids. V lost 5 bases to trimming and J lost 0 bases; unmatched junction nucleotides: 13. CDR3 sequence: CASSPLRAGGYSSYNEQFF. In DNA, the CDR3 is TGTGCCAGCAGTCCTCTCCGAGCGGGGGGGTACAGCTCCTACAATGAGCAGTTCTTC.

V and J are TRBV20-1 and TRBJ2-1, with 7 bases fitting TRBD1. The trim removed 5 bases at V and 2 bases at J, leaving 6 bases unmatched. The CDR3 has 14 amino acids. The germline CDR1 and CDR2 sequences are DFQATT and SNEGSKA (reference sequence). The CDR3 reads CSASGTATYNEQFF. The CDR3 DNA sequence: TGCAGTGCTTCCGGGACAGCTACCTACAATGAGCAGTTCTTC.

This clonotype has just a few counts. CDR3 residues: CASSLLDRSYEQYF. CDR3 nucleotides: TGCGCCAGCAGCCTCCTAGACAGGTCCTACGAGCAGTACTTC. This sequence joins TRBV4-1 and TRBJ2-7, with TRBD1 as a possible D gene (6 bases). Germline CDR1 MGHRA, CDR2 YSYEKL. V dropped 4 bases and J dropped 1 base, with 11 bases sitting between them. This CDR3 comprises 14 residues.

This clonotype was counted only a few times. CDR3 sequence (DNA): TGTGCCAGCAGTTACAACAGGGGTTACGAAATTTCTGAGCAGTTCTTC. Translating it yields CASSYNRGYEISEQFF. The V call is TRBV27, the J call TRBJ2-1; 7 bases agree with TRBD1. Unmatched junction bases numbered 15, after V lost 4 bases and J lost 9 bases. The germline V gene encodes CDR1 MNHEY and CDR2 SMNVEV (reference sequence). The CDR3 covers 16 residues.

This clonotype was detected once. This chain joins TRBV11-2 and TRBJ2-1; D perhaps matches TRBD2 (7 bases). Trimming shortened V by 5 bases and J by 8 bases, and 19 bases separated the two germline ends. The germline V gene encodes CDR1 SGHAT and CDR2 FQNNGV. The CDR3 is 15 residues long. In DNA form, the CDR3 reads TGTGCCAGCAGCCCCCCGGGGGGCCTGTTGGATGAGCAGTTCTTC. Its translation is CASSPPGGLLDEQFF.

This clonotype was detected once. This CDR3 is CASSPVATGVATDTQYF. CDR3 in DNA: TGTGCCAGCAGCCCTGTCGCGACAGGGGTGGCCACAGATACGCAGTATTTT. This chain connects TRBV7-6 to TRBJ2-3; TRBD1 agrees at 8 bases. The CDR3 runs to 17 residues. Germline CDR1 is SGHVS and CDR2 is FNYEAQ. V trimming: 5 bases; J trimming: 2 bases; junction bases outside the gene matches: 12.

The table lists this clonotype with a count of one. The CDR3 region has the DNA TGTGCCACCAGCAGAGGGGGGGGGAAGGTCACAGATACGCAGTATTTT. It yields the protein CATSRGGGKVTDTQYF. This chain connects TRBV15 to TRBJ2-3, with 7 bases that match TRBD2. The germline CDR1 and CDR2 sequences are LNHNV and YYDKDF (reference sequence). The trim removed 1 base at V and 2 bases at J, leaving 6 bases unmatched. The CDR3 runs to 16 residues.

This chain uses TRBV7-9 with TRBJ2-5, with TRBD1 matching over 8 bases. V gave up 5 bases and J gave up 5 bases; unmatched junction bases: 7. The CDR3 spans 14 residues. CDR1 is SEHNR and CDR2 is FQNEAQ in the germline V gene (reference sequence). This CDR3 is CASSPTDRVETQYF. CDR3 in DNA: TGTGCCAGCAGCCCCACGGACAGGGTTGAGACCCAGTACTTC.

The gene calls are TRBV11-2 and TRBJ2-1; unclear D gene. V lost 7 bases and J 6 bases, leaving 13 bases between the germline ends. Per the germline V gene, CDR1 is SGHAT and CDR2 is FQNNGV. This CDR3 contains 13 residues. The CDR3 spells CASTRAGRNEQFF. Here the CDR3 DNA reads TGTGCCAGCACTAGGGCCGGGCGCAATGAGCAGTTCTTC. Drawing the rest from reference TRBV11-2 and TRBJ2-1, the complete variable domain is EAGVAQSPRYKIIEKRQSVAFWCNPISGHATLYWYQQILGQGPKLLIQFQNNGVVDDSQLPKDRFSAERLKGVDSTLKIQPAKLEDSAVYLCASTRAGRNEQFFGPGTRLTVL.

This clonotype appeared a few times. The CDR3 region is CASTNKGGTDTQYF. The CDR3 nucleotides are TGTGCCAGCACCAATAAGGGGGGCACAGATACGCAGTATTTT. J is TRBJ2-3 and V is TRBV7-2, with a possible D match to TRBD1 (6 bases). V was trimmed by 7 bases and J by 1 base, leaving 12 bases between them. The CDR3 is made up of 14 amino acids. CDR1 SGHTA and CDR2 FQGNSA come from the germline V gene.

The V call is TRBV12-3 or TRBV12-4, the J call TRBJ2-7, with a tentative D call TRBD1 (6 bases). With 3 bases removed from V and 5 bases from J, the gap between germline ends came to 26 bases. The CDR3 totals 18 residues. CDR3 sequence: CASSLRVGLNRVNNEQYF. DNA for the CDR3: TGTGCCAGCAGTTTGAGGGTGGGGCTAAACAGGGTGAATAACGAGCAGTACTTC.

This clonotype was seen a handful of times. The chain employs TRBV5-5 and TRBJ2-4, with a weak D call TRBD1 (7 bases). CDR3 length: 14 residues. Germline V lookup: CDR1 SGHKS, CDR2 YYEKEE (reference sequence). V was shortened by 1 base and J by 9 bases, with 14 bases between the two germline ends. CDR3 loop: CASSLRQGGSIQYF. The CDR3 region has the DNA TGTGCCAGCAGCTTGAGGCAGGGGGGAAGCATTCAGTACTTC.

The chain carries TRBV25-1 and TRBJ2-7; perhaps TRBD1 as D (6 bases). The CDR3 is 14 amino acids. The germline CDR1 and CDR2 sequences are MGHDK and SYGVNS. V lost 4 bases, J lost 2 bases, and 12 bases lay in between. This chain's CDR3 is CASSVAGVAYEQYF. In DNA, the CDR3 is TGTGCCAGCAGTGTAGCAGGGGTTGCCTACGAGCAGTACTTC.

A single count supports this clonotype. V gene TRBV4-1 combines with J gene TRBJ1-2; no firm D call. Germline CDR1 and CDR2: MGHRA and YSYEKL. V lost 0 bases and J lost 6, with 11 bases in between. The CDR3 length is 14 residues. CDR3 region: CASSQDPQLHGYTF. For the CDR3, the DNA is TGCGCCAGCAGCCAAGATCCGCAGCTTCATGGCTACACCTTC.

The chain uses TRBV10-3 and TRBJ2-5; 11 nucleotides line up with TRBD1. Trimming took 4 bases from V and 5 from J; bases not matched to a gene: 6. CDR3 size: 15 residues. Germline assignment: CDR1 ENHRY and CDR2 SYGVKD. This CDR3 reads CAISAGQGVRETQYF. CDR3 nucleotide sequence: TGTGCCATCAGTGCGGGACAGGGGGTTCGGGAGACCCAGTACTTC.

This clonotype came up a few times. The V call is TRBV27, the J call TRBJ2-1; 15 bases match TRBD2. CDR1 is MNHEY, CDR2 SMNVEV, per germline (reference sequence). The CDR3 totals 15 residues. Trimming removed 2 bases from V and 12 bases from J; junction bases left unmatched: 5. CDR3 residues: CASSLGGTSGGLQFF. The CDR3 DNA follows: TGTGCCAGCAGTTTAGGCGGGACTAGCGGGGGGTTGCAGTTCTTC.